This entry lists 19 T cell receptor beta chains sequenced from one sample in a study of OX40 agonist ivuxolimab in advanced cancers. The protocol was immunoSEQ multiplex PCR, while the TCRdb copy is restricted to in-frame clones and leaves out a portion. The data show roughly 58,000 clones, with around 83% seen just once and roughly 0.6% held by the top ten. Sequencing used CD4+ or CD8+ T cells sorted from blood, obtained in a trial of the OX40 agonist ivuxolimab. These receptors originate from an adult with an advanced solid tumor such as melanoma, head and neck, liver or kidney cancer.

The genes are TRBV11-3 and TRBJ2-1, with 10 positions matching TRBD2. The CDR3 spans 15 residues. The V and J ends lost 0 bases and 11 bases, in that order; junction bases with no gene match: 7. CDR1 and CDR2 (germline): SGHNT, YENEEA. The CDR3 bases are TGTGCCAGCAGCTTAGATGGACTAGCGGCCAGGCAGCAGTTCTTC. Translating it yields CASSLDGLAARQQFF.

This clone appeared a single time. This chain joins TRBV14 and TRBJ1-2, with D possibly TRBD1 on 5 matching bases. Germline lookup yields CDR1 SGHDN and CDR2 FVKESK. Trimming stripped 1 base from V and 5 bases from J, with 17 bases between. This CDR3 has 16 residues. The CDR3: CASSQALGQAGYGYTF. The DNA for the CDR3 is TGTGCCAGCAGCCAAGCCCTCGGACAAGCTGGATATGGCTACACCTTC.

The chain couples TRBV18 to TRBJ2-3, with unresolved D. The germline gives CDR1 KGHSH, CDR2 LQKENI. Trimming left V 2 bases short and J 0 bases short, with 12 bases between. There are 16 residues in the CDR3. This CDR3 is CASSPRADTSTDTQYF. CDR3 DNA: TGTGCCAGCTCACCAAGGGCAGACACAAGCACAGATACGCAGTATTTT.

The gene calls are TRBV18 and TRBJ2-7; tentatively, D is TRBD2 (5 bases). This CDR3 contains 13 residues. The germline V gene has CDR1 KGHSH and CDR2 LQKENI. V lost 6 bases and J 0 bases, leaving 9 bases between the germline ends. CDR3 nucleotides: TGTGCCAGCTCGCCAGGACTCTCCTACGAGCAGTACTTC. As protein: CASSPGLSYEQYF.

The V and J genes are TRBV2 and TRBJ2-7; 7 bases are shared with TRBD1. Trimming at V came to 1 base and at J to 9 bases, leaving 6 bases not matched to a gene. The germline gives CDR1 SNHLY, CDR2 FYNNEI. This CDR3 has 13 amino acids. DNA of the CDR3: TGTGCCAGCAGTGAAGATAGGGGGCACAGGCAGTACTTC. Protein product: CASSEDRGHRQYF.

The genes are TRBV6-5 and TRBJ2-1, with 11 bases lining up with TRBD2. V shed 10 bases, J shed 2 bases, and the junction held 4 bases outside the gene matches. Per the germline V gene, CDR1 is MNHEY and CDR2 is SVGAGI. This CDR3 is built from 14 residues. This chain's CDR3 is CATQTSGAYNEQFF. In DNA, the CDR3 is TGTGCCACACAGACTAGCGGGGCCTACAATGAGCAGTTCTTC.

The chain uses TRBV6-1 and TRBJ2-2; D not certain. CDR1 is MNHNS and CDR2 is SASEGT in the germline V gene. CDR3 length: 14 amino acids. The V end lost 4 bases, the J end lost 4 bases, and 10 bases lay between the germline ends. CDR3 residues: CASSVQRSTGELFF. In DNA form, the CDR3 reads TGTGCCAGCAGTGTCCAACGGAGCACCGGGGAGCTGTTTTTT.

This chain links TRBV4-1 with TRBJ2-3, with D perhaps matching TRBD2 (7 bases). The V end lost 0 bases, the J end lost 0 bases, and 10 bases lay between the germline ends. The germline V gene encodes CDR1 MGHRA and CDR2 YSYEKL. The CDR3 sequence is 16 residues long. The CDR3: CASSQDRGASTDTQYF. DNA of the CDR3: TGCGCCAGCAGCCAAGATCGGGGGGCTAGCACAGATACGCAGTATTTT.

The gene calls are TRBV9 and TRBJ2-1; TRBD2 agrees at 11 bases. CDR1 and CDR2 (germline): SGDLS, YYNGEE. This CDR3 comprises 16 residues. V was pared by 4 bases and J by 9 bases, with 12 bases of the junction left unmatched. The CDR3 loop is CASSFSGRAVSSEQFF. In DNA, the CDR3 is TGTGCCAGCAGCTTTAGCGGGAGGGCCGTCAGTAGTGAGCAGTTCTTC.

The chain has TRBV5-1 and TRBJ2-6; 12 bases line up with TRBD1. V lost 0 bases and J lost 3; bases outside the gene matches: 4. CDR3 length: 18 residues. The V gene's germline CDR1 is SGHRS and CDR2 YFSETQ. CDR3 in amino acids: CASSLAGTGGSGANVLTF. DNA for the CDR3: TGCGCCAGCAGCTTGGCCGGGACAGGGGGCAGTGGGGCCAACGTCCTGACTTTC.

The chain recombines TRBV6-5 with TRBJ2-1, with 12 bases fitting TRBD2. With 6 bases clipped from V and 6 bases from J, the junction kept 3 bases outside the gene matches. CDR3 size: 14 residues. In germline, CDR1 is MNHEY, CDR2 SVGAGI. CDR3 region: CASRASGGGNEQFF. CDR3 nucleotides: TGTGCCAGCAGGGCTAGCGGGGGGGGCAATGAGCAGTTCTTC.

The chain carries TRBV19 and TRBJ2-6, with D tentatively TRBD1 (6 bases). CDR3 length: 18 residues. Trimming stripped 5 bases from V and 0 bases from J, with 17 bases between. Per the germline V gene, CDR1 is LNHDA and CDR2 is SQIVND (reference sequence). Here the CDR3 DNA reads TGTGCCAGTAGTGCTTTCGGACAGAAAATCTCTGGGGCCAACGTCCTGACTTTC. Its protein is CASSAFGQKISGANVLTF.

This chain joins TRBV6-5 and TRBJ2-5; 8 bases agree with TRBD2. Germline loops: CDR1 MNHEY, CDR2 SVGAGI. This CDR3 is 15 amino acids long. Trimming took 5 bases from V and 4 from J; bases not matched to a gene: 9. The CDR3 spells CASSRPGLGGETQYF. CDR3 in DNA: TGTGCCAGCAGTCGCCCGGGACTAGGAGGAGAGACCCAGTACTTC.

The chain has TRBV7-8 and TRBJ2-7; D remains ambiguous. This CDR3 spans 20 amino acids. Germline CDR1 is SGHVS and CDR2 is FQNEAQ. V gave up 5 bases and J gave up 0 bases, with 29 bases separating them. The CDR3 DNA follows: TGTGCCAGCAGCGGGGTCGAGTGGATGATGTTTGGATCAAGCTCCTACGAGCAGTACTTC. Translation gives CASSGVEWMMFGSSSYEQYF.

The J gene is TRBJ2-7, the V gene TRBV28; TRBD2 matches at 8 bases. CDR1 and CDR2 (germline): MDHEN, SYDVKM. This CDR3 has 14 amino acids. V shed 3 bases and J 6 bases; nucleotides not matched to a gene: 7. This CDR3 reads CASSLIGGASEQYF. CDR3 nucleotide sequence: TGTGCCAGCAGTTTGATCGGGGGGGCTAGCGAGCAGTACTTC.

The chain combines TRBV6-1 with TRBJ1-2, with 9 bases identical to TRBD1. This CDR3 has 14 residues. CDR1 is MNHNS and CDR2 is SASEGT in the germline V gene. With 4 bases clipped from V and 2 bases from J, the junction kept 2 bases outside the gene matches. The CDR3, as DNA: TGTGCCAGCAGTGGGACAGGGGCAAACTATGGCTACACCTTC. Encoded protein: CASSGTGANYGYTF.

This rearrangement joins TRBV10-2 to TRBJ2-6, with D hard to call. CDR3 length equals 17 residues. Trimming removed 0 bases at V and 2 bases at J, with 11 bases between. The germline gives CDR1 WSHSY, CDR2 SAAADI. CDR3 sequence: CASSESWVRTGANVLTF. DNA for the CDR3: TGCGCCAGCAGTGAGTCGTGGGTAAGGACTGGGGCCAACGTCCTGACTTTC.

J is TRBJ2-1 and V is TRBV19, with TRBD1 identical over 10 bases. This CDR3 has 16 residues. V shed 10 bases, J shed 8 bases, and the junction held 17 bases outside the gene matches. Looked up from germline, CDR1 is LNHDA and CDR2 is SQIVND (reference sequence). The CDR3 protein is CATTRGGTGVSDEQFF. The CDR3 DNA reads as TGTGCCACCACAAGGGGTGGGACAGGGGTATCAGATGAGCAGTTCTTC.

The rearrangement joins TRBV5-6 to TRBJ2-3; 9 nucleotides line up with TRBD1. Unmatched junction bases numbered 9, after V lost 0 bases and J lost 7 bases. The germline CDR1 and CDR2 sequences are SGHDT and YYEEEE. CDR3 size: 16 residues. The CDR3 DNA reads as TGTGCCAGCAGCTTGGTTGGGACAGGGTTTTCGTATACGCAGTATTTT. Translating gives CASSLVGTGFSYTQYF.